This T cell receptor (beta chain) was found in a study of T-cell reconstitution after alpha-beta-depleted transplantation in children. Study-wide results and caveats: The origin of high day-60 TCRbeta diversity in some patients lay in surviving recipient T cells and thymic progenitors. There were reportedly several hundred expanded graft clones from which alpha-beta T cells came about two months after transplant. Among T cells one year after transplant, newly produced cells accounted for most counts and diversity.

Points on this clonotype: Its matching antigen is unknown.

Using unique molecular identifiers, the investigators prepared the TCRbeta library. Each CDR3 protein is one row after TCRdb ran MiXCR on the PCR reads. This sample has around 490,000 distinct CDR3 sequences, with roughly 11% found just once. Sequencing used PBMCs, mostly from graft donor cells, obtained 180 days after TCRalphabeta/CD19-depleted stem cell transplant. This sequence was found in a female patient aged 2 to 10 who had a stem cell transplant for aplastic anemia, so the T cells may come from the graft donor.

The CDR3 DNA reads TGTGCCAGCCAACGACAGCCTAATGAAAAACTGTTTTTT. It specifies CASQRQPNEKLFF. The chain recombines TRBV2 with TRBJ1-4; tentative D call: TRBD1 (5 bases). CDR3 size: 13 residues. Trimming pared 8 bases from V and 3 bases from J, leaving 10 bases between. The germline V gene encodes CDR1 SNHLY and CDR2 FYNNEI.